A single sample is the source of the 16 T cell receptor beta chains below, sequenced in a study of T cell clonotyping in hematopoietic cell transplantation. The data were produced by immunoSEQ multiplex PCR, yet TCRdb's version contains in-frame clones alone and is incomplete. The sample lists approximately 17,000 clones, almost 90% seen once, with 2.7% in the top ten. The sample was peripheral blood mononuclear cells. The receptors stem from a man between 50 and 59 years old in good health. Some clones in this sample may be carry-over from other donors' samples.

This clone occurred once. V is TRBV5-1 and J is TRBJ2-5, with a possible D match to TRBD2 (6 bases). V shed 4 bases and J shed 5 bases, with 15 bases lying between them. CDR1 and CDR2 (germline): SGHRS, YFSETQ. This CDR3 has 14 amino acids. The CDR3 loop reads CASSTESGRETQYF. In DNA, the CDR3 is TGCGCCAGCAGCACAGAGTCAGGGAGGGAGACCCAGTACTTC.

CDR3 DNA sequence: TGCGCCAGCACTCCTAGCGGGACTTATAATTCACCCCTCCACTTT. Its protein product is CASTPSGTYNSPLHF. The V gene is TRBV5-1, the J gene TRBJ1-6; perhaps TRBD1 as D (5 bases). V lost 6 bases to trimming and J lost 4 bases, with 14 bases between them. Per germline, CDR1 SGHRS and CDR2 YFSETQ. CDR3 length: 15 amino acids.

The chain combines TRBV19 with TRBJ1-1; D is unclear. CDR3 length: 14 residues. In germline, CDR1 is LNHDA, CDR2 SQIVND (reference sequence). The germline V and J ends were trimmed by 5 bases and 1 base, with 11 bases remaining between them. The CDR3 DNA reads as TGTGCCAGTAGTCAAGGACTTTCGAACACTGAAGCTTTCTTT. Translation: CASSQGLSNTEAFF.

This chain joins TRBV14 and TRBJ2-7, with TRBD1 matching 7 bases. Per the germline V gene, CDR1 is SGHDN and CDR2 is FVKESK. This CDR3 is built from 15 residues. J was trimmed by 4 bases and V by 2 bases; bases with no gene match: 8. DNA for the CDR3: TGTGCCAGCAGCCAAAACAGGGGCCCCCAATACGAGCAGTACTTC. Its translation is CASSQNRGPQYEQYF.

The gene calls are TRBV6-5 and TRBJ1-3, with D uncertain. This CDR3 contains 15 residues. The germline gives CDR1 MNHEY, CDR2 SVGAGI. The V end was cut by 4 bases, the J end by 0 bases, with 10 bases between. This CDR3 is CASSSSGLSGNTIYF. CDR3 in DNA: TGTGCCAGCAGTTCCTCGGGCCTCTCTGGAAACACCATATATTTT.

The rearrangement joins TRBV6-1 to TRBJ2-5, with 11 nucleotides matching TRBD2. V shed 4 bases and J 2 bases; nucleotides not matched to a gene: 3. The CDR3 loop spans 15 amino acids. Germline CDR1 MNHNS, CDR2 SASEGT. CDR3 sequence reads: CASSGGLAVQETQYF. The CDR3 DNA is TGTGCCAGCAGTGGGGGACTAGCGGTTCAAGAGACCCAGTACTTC.

V is TRBV6-5 and J is TRBJ1-2; a weak D match, TRBD1 (5 bases). The ends were cut back, 6 bases at V and 8 bases at J, with 19 bases in the middle. From germline, CDR1 is MNHEY and CDR2 SVGAGI. This CDR3 has 14 amino acids. CDR3 DNA: TGTGCCAGCAGACAGGCTGCGTGGGGTTTCGGCTACACCTTC. Protein product: CASRQAAWGFGYTF.

The chain recombines TRBV7-2 with TRBJ1-1; D ambiguous. The germline V gene has CDR1 SGHTA and CDR2 FQGNSA. The CDR3 spans 12 residues. Trimming cost V 2 bases and J 10 bases, with 11 bases left between them. For the CDR3, the DNA is TGTGCCAGCAGCTTACCCCTTGGGAGAGCTTTCTTT. It is translated as CASSLPLGRAFF.

The chain is built from TRBV2 and TRBJ2-2; 10 nucleotides agree with TRBD1. The J segment lost 8 bases and the V segment lost 2 bases, leaving 8 bases of the junction unmatched. This CDR3 comprises 16 residues. Germline V gene sequence: CDR1 SNHLY, CDR2 FYNNEI. CDR3 in DNA: TGTGCCAGCAGTGAACCGGGACAGGGGAGGAGGGGGGAGCTGTTTTTT. Translation: CASSEPGQGRRGELFF.

The gene calls are TRBV28 and TRBJ1-4; a possible D gene is TRBD1 (6 bases). Looked up from germline, CDR1 is MDHEN and CDR2 is SYDVKM. The CDR3 covers 14 residues. Trimming removed 4 bases at V and 4 bases at J, with 10 bases between. The CDR3 sequence: CASSSGQLNEKLFF. The DNA of the CDR3 is TGTGCCAGCAGTTCCGGACAGCTTAATGAAAAACTGTTTTTT.

This clone was recorded only once. One junction end does not reproduce the germline sequence, and a read error may be involved. This chain connects TRBV7-7 to TRBJ2-1, with D maybe TRBD2 (6 bases). The CDR3 consists of 14 residues. Germline V CDR1 and CDR2: SSHAT, FNYEAQ (reference sequence). The CDR3 nucleotides read TGTGCTAGCAGCTTAGCGAGTAGGGCGGGGGAGCAGTTCTTC. Translating it yields CASSLASRAGEQFF.

The rearrangement links TRBV6-1 to TRBJ2-7; D might be TRBD1 (6 bases). Trimming shortened V by 8 bases and J by 1 base, and 9 bases separated the two germline ends. The CDR3 totals 12 residues. Germline V CDR1 and CDR2: MNHNS, SASEGT. The CDR3 region is CASGTTSYEQYF. The CDR3 DNA reads TGTGCCAGCGGGACAACTTCCTACGAGCAGTACTTC.

The chain combines TRBV28 with TRBJ1-5, with no clear D. The CDR3 extends over 12 amino acids. Germline CDR1 reads MDHEN; CDR2 reads SYDVKM. V dropped 5 bases and J dropped 9 bases, with 11 bases sitting between them. The CDR3 sequence: CASSPPLRPQHF. CDR3 nucleotides: TGTGCCAGCAGTCCGCCGTTGCGGCCCCAGCATTTT. Full variable domain (remainder filled in from reference TRBV28 and TRBJ1-5): DVKVTQSSRYLVKRTGEKVFLECVQDMDHENMFWYRQDPGLGLRLIYFSYDVKMKEKGDIPEGYSVSREKKERFSLILESASTNQTSMYLCASSPPLRPQHFGDGTRLSIL.

The rearrangement joins TRBV11-3 to TRBJ1-2, with 7 bases identical to TRBD1. V dropped 1 base and J dropped 6; count of bases not matched to a gene: 2. The CDR3 contains 13 residues. Germline CDR1 reads SGHNT; CDR2 reads YENEEA. The CDR3 DNA sequence: TGTGCCAGCAGCTTAGCCAGGGGGAATGGCTACACCTTC. This encodes CASSLARGNGYTF.

V is TRBV6-6 and J is TRBJ1-5, with D unclear. The germline CDR1 and CDR2 sequences are MNHNY and SVGAGI (reference sequence). This CDR3 comprises 13 residues. The ends were cut back, 6 bases at V and 0 bases at J, with 6 bases in the middle. The CDR3 bases are TGTGCCAGCAGCCTTGATAGCAATCAGCCCCAGCATTTT. Its translation: CASSLDSNQPQHF.

V gene TRBV30 combines with J gene TRBJ1-2, with 7 bases matching TRBD1. J lost 6 bases, V lost 5 bases, and 9 bases had no gene match. There are 13 residues in the CDR3. The V gene's germline CDR1 is GTSNPN and CDR2 SVGIG (reference sequence). CDR3 region: CAWDLQGSDGYTF. CDR3 nucleotide sequence: TGTGCCTGGGACCTACAGGGGTCTGATGGCTACACCTTC.